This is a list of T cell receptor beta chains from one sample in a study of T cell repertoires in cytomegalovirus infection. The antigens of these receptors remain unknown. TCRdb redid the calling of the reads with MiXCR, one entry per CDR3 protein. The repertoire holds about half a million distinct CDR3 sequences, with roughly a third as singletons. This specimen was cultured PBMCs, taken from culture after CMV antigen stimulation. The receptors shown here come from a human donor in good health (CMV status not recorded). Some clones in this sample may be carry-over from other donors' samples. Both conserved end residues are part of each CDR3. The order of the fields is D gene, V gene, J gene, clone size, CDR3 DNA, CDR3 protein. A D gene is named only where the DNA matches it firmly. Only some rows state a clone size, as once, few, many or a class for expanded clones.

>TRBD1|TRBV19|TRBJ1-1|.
TGTGCCAGTAGTACCAGGACAGGGAGCACTGAAGCTTTCTTT
CASSTRTGSTEAFF
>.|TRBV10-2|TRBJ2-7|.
TGCGCCAGCAGTGATAGTAGTGGCCTCGAGCAGTACTTC
CASSDSSGLEQYF
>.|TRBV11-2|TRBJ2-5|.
TGTGCCAGCAGCTATGTCGTATCCACGGGGACCCAGTACTTC
CASSYVVSTGTQYF
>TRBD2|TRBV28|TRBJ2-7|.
TGTGCCAGCATGAAAGGGAGGGGCAACTCCTACGAGCAGTACTTC
CASMKGRGNSYEQYF
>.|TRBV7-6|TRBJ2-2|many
TGTGCCAGCAGCTTAGCGGTCGAGGGGCCCGGGGAGCTGTTTTTT
CASSLAVEGPGELFF
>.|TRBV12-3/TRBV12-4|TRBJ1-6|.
TGTGCCAGCAGTTGGGCCCCCGCGGGGGCGCAAAGTTCACCCCTCCACTTT
CASSWAPAGAQSSPLHF
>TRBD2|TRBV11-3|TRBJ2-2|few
TGTGCCAGCAGCTTACGACGGGGACTAGCGGGAGTCCCAGGGAGCGGGGAGCTGTTTTTT
CASSLRRGLAGVPGSGELFF
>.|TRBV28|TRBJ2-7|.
TGTGCCAGCAGTCAGGTTCGCAGGCAGTACTTC
CASSQVRRQYF
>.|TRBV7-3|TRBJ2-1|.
TGTGCCAGCAGCTTTGACTCGGAGGAGCAGTTCTTC
CASSFDSEEQFF
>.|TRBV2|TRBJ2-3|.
TGTGCCAGCAGTGCCGGCGCCACAGATACGCAGTATTTT
CASSAGATDTQYF
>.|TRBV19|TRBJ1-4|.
TGTGCCAGTAGTTCGCACCGGGACCAAAAAGAAAAACTGTTTTTT
CASSSHRDQKEKLFF
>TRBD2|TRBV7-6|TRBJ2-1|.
TGTGCCAGCAGCCCCGGCCGACTAGCGGGCAACAATGAGCAGTTCTTC
CASSPGRLAGNNEQFF
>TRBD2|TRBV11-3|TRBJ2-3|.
TGTGCCAGCAGCCGACGGGGACTAGCGGGAGTGGATACGCAGTATTTT
CASSRRGLAGVDTQYF
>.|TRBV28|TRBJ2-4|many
TGTGCCAGCAGTTTGTGGCAGGGGGGGAACATTCAGTACTTC
CASSLWQGGNIQYF
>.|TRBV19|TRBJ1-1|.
TGTGCCAGTATCGGGGTCGGGAGGGCTGAAGCTTTCTTT
CASIGVGRAEAFF
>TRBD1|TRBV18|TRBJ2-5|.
TGTGCCAGCTCACCAGGGACAGCATATCCTCAAGAGACCCAGTACTTC
CASSPGTAYPQETQYF
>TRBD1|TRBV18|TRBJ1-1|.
TGTGCCAGCTCCCTCAGGACAGGTTTGAACACTGAAGCTTTCTTT
CASSLRTGLNTEAFF
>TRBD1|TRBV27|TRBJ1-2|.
TGTGCCAGCAGTCCAAACAGGGGGCTCGGCTATGGCTACACCTTC
CASSPNRGLGYGYTF
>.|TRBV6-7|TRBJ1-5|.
TGTGCCAGCAATAGTAAGGAACAGGTAAACAATCAGCCCCAGCATTTT
CASNSKEQVNNQPQHF
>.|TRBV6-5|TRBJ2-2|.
TGTGCCAGCAGTTCAAACAGAGTCACCGGGGAGCTGTTTTTT
CASSSNRVTGELFF
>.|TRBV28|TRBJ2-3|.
TGTGCCAGCAGCAGCAGCTCGGTCGGACCGCAGTATTTT
CASSSSSVGPQYF
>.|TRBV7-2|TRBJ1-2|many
TGTGCCAGCAGCTTATATCCCCTCACTCCTAACTATGGCTACACCTTC
CASSLYPLTPNYGYTF
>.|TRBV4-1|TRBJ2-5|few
TGCGCCAGCAGCCGCGGGGCCCTGGGAGAGACCCAGTACTTC
CASSRGALGETQYF
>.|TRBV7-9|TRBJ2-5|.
TGTGCCAGCAGCTTCCACACAGTAGAGACCCAGTACTTC
CASSFHTVETQYF
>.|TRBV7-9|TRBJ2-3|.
TGTGCCAGCAGCTTAGCGCTGGGGTCTAGAGGCCGTACAGATACGCAGTATTTT
CASSLALGSRGRTDTQYF
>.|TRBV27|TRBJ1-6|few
TGTGCCAGCAAACAGCAAAGGTCACCCCTCCACTTT
CASKQQRSPLHF
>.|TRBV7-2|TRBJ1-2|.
TGTGCCAGCAGCCGCCGATTGACAGATGGCTACACCTTC
CASSRRLTDGYTF
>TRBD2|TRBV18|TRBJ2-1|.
TGTGCCAGCTCACAAACGCACCCGGGACTAGGCCCCCCCTTGAACAATGAGCAGTTCTTC
CASSQTHPGLGPPLNNEQFF
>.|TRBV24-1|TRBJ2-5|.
.
CATYLCGSGSLGETQYF
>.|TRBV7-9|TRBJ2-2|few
TGTGCCAGCAGCTCAACAGCAGGGTGGACCGGGGAGCTGTTTTTT
CASSSTAGWTGELFF
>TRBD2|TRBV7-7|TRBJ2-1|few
TGTGCTAGCAGCTTAAGTATAGCGGGGCCCAATGAGCAGTTCTTC
CASSLSIAGPNEQFF
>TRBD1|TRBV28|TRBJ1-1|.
TGTGCCAGCAGTTTACGACAGGGTGGTGAAGCTTTCTTT
CASSLRQGGEAFF
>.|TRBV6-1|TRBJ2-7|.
TGTGCCAGCAGTACGGACAACCTCCGTTACGAGCAGTACTTC
CASSTDNLRYEQYF
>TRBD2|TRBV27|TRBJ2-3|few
TGTGCCAGCACCCGAACTAGCGGGACCGATACGCAGTATTTT
CASTRTSGTDTQYF
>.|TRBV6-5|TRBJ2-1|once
TGTGCCAGCAATTCCGTGGACAGAGCCGTTGACAATGAGCAGTTCTTC
CASNSVDRAVDNEQFF
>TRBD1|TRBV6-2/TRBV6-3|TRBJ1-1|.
TGTGCCAGCAGAGACTCCGGGACAGCCTACACTGAAGCTTTCTTT
CASRDSGTAYTEAFF
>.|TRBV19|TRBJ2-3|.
TGTGCCAGTAGTATGATGTACACAGATACGCAGTATTTT
CASSMMYTDTQYF
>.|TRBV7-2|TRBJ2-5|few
TGTGCCAGCAGCGGACAGTCGACGGGGCTCCAAGAGACCCAGTACTTC
CASSGQSTGLQETQYF
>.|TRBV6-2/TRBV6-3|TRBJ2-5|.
TGTGCCAGCAGTCCGCCCCGCGGGACCCAGTACTTC
CASSPPRGTQYF
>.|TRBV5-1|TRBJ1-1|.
TGCGCCAGCAGCTTGGCCAATATCGTCGGACAGCCCTTGAACACTGAAGCTTTCTTT
CASSLANIVGQPLNTEAFF
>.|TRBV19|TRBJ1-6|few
TGTGCCAGTAGTATGGAAGGGGTTTCACCCCTCCACTTT
CASSMEGVSPLHF
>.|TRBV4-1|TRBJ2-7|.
TGCGCCAGCAGCCAAGATTGGACCTACGAGCAGTACTTC
CASSQDWTYEQYF
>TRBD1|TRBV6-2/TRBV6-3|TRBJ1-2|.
TGTGCCAGCAGCCCACAGGGGTACTATGGCTACACCTTC
CASSPQGYYGYTF
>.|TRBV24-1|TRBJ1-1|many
TGTGCCACCACTGGGGCAGATAGGAACACTGAAGCTTTCTTT
CATTGADRNTEAFF